Listed below are T cell receptor beta chains from one sample, sequenced in a study of blood T cell repertoires in COVID-19. The data were produced by immunoSEQ multiplex PCR, yet TCRdb's version contains in-frame clones alone and is incomplete. The table records 100,000 to 150,000 clones, approximately 83% of them present only once. The sample consisted of peripheral blood. The receptor set was obtained from a man aged 55 to 69 with acute or convalescent COVID-19. Both conserved end residues are part of each CDR3. A D gene is named only where the DNA matches it firmly. Rows may omit the clone size; those that give it use once, few, many or a size class.

CDR3 DNA: TGTGCCTGGACGCCCCCCCCTACTAACTATGGCTACACCTTC
CDR3 protein: CAWTPPPTNYGYTF
clone size: -
J gene: TRBJ1-2
CDR3 length: 14
D gene: -
V gene: TRBV30

CDR3 DNA: TGTGCCAGCAGCTTGATCGAGGGGGAAAATCAGCCCCAGCATTTT
CDR3 protein: CASSLIEGENQPQHF
clone size: -
J gene: TRBJ1-5
CDR3 length: 15
D gene: -
V gene: TRBV7-8

CDR3 DNA: TGTGCCAGCAGCTTGGGCCGGGGAGGATACACTGAAGCTTTCTTT
CDR3 protein: CASSLGRGGYTEAFF
clone size: few
J gene: TRBJ1-1
CDR3 length: 15
D gene: -
V gene: TRBV5-4

CDR3 DNA: TGTGCCAGCAGCCCGACTAGCGGGACCTACAATGAGCAGTTCTTC
CDR3 protein: CASSPTSGTYNEQFF
clone size: -
J gene: TRBJ2-1
CDR3 length: 15
D gene: TRBD2
V gene: TRBV7-3

CDR3 DNA: TGTGCCAGCAGTAGCGGGTACTCCTACAATGAGCAGTTCTTC
CDR3 protein: CASSSGYSYNEQFF
clone size: -
J gene: TRBJ2-1
CDR3 length: 14
D gene: -
V gene: TRBV6-5

CDR3 DNA: TGTGCCAGCAGCCAAGAACCCTACGGCAGTGGGCGTGGACAGCCCCAGCATTTT
CDR3 protein: CASSQEPYGSGRGQPQHF
clone size: -
J gene: TRBJ1-5
CDR3 length: 18
D gene: -
V gene: TRBV4-2

CDR3 DNA: TGTGCCAGCAGCCGCGGACTAGTAGAGCTGTATTTT
CDR3 protein: CASSRGLVELYF
clone size: -
J gene: TRBJ2-3
CDR3 length: 12
D gene: TRBD2
V gene: TRBV3-1/TRBV3-2

CDR3 DNA: TGTGCCAGCAGTTTTTCAGGGGCCCAAGAGACCCAGTACTTC
CDR3 protein: CASSFSGAQETQYF
clone size: -
J gene: TRBJ2-5
CDR3 length: 14
D gene: -
V gene: TRBV28

CDR3 DNA: TGTGCCAGCAGCTCAGGGGATGAGCAGTTCTTC
CDR3 protein: CASSSGDEQFF
clone size: -
J gene: TRBJ2-1
CDR3 length: 11
D gene: -
V gene: TRBV4-2

CDR3 DNA: TGTGCCAGCAGTTTTAGCATCGGGACAGGTAACTACGAGCAGTACTTC
CDR3 protein: CASSFSIGTGNYEQYF
clone size: once
J gene: TRBJ2-7
CDR3 length: 16
D gene: TRBD1
V gene: TRBV28

CDR3 DNA: TGTGCCAGCACATTACTAGCGGGAGGGGGGGAGCAGTACTTC
CDR3 protein: CASTLLAGGGEQYF
clone size: -
J gene: TRBJ2-7
CDR3 length: 14
D gene: TRBD2
V gene: TRBV2

CDR3 DNA: TGCGCCAGCAGCCCCCGTCGGACTAGCGGAGACGTCACAGATACGCAGTATTTT
CDR3 protein: CASSPRRTSGDVTDTQYF
clone size: -
J gene: TRBJ2-3
CDR3 length: 18
D gene: TRBD2
V gene: TRBV5-1

CDR3 DNA: TGTGCCAGCAGCTTGATCCCCGGTAATCAGCCCCAGCATTTT
CDR3 protein: CASSLIPGNQPQHF
clone size: -
J gene: TRBJ1-5
CDR3 length: 14
D gene: -
V gene: TRBV5-5

CDR3 DNA: TGTGCCATTTCAACGAGTCTAGAGATCAATGAGCAGTTCTTC
CDR3 protein: CAISTSLEINEQFF
clone size: once
J gene: TRBJ2-1
CDR3 length: 14
D gene: -
V gene: TRBV28

CDR3 DNA: TGTGCCAGCAGTTACTCGACGGGTAACACTGAAGCTTTCTTT
CDR3 protein: CASSYSTGNTEAFF
clone size: -
J gene: TRBJ1-1
CDR3 length: 14
D gene: -
V gene: TRBV6-5

CDR3 DNA: TGTGCCAGCAGGCCTTCCGGGACAGCTTATGGCTACACCTTC
CDR3 protein: CASRPSGTAYGYTF
clone size: -
J gene: TRBJ1-2
CDR3 length: 14
D gene: TRBD1
V gene: TRBV7-9

CDR3 DNA: TGTGCCAGCAACGGACAAGGCGGACTGAACACTGAAGCTTTCTTT
CDR3 protein: CASNGQGGLNTEAFF
clone size: -
J gene: TRBJ1-1
CDR3 length: 15
D gene: -
V gene: TRBV6-5

CDR3 DNA: TGTGCCAGCAGTGAAATCAGCGATCGCACAGATACGCAGTATTTT
CDR3 protein: CASSEISDRTDTQYF
clone size: -
J gene: TRBJ2-3
CDR3 length: 15
D gene: -
V gene: TRBV2

CDR3 DNA: TGTGCCAGCGTCTTATCGACAGGGCGAAACACCATATATTTT
CDR3 protein: CASVLSTGRNTIYF
clone size: -
J gene: TRBJ1-3
CDR3 length: 14
D gene: TRBD1
V gene: TRBV6-5

CDR3 DNA: TGTGCCTGGAGTGGAGAAGCTAACACTGAAGCTTTCTTT
CDR3 protein: CAWSGEANTEAFF
clone size: -
J gene: TRBJ1-1
CDR3 length: 13
D gene: -
V gene: TRBV30

CDR3 DNA: TGTGCCAGCAGCTTAGGACCGAGGGAGACCCAGTACTTC
CDR3 protein: CASSLGPRETQYF
clone size: -
J gene: TRBJ2-5
CDR3 length: 13
D gene: -
V gene: TRBV7-9

CDR3 DNA: TGTGCCAGCAGCTTAGTTGTAGCGGGAGACACCGGGGAGCTGTTTTTT
CDR3 protein: CASSLVVAGDTGELFF
clone size: -
J gene: TRBJ2-2
CDR3 length: 16
D gene: TRBD2
V gene: TRBV11-3

CDR3 DNA: TGCGCCAGCAGCTTGGCGGGGGAAGCGACCGGGGAGCTGTTTTTT
CDR3 protein: CASSLAGEATGELFF
clone size: -
J gene: TRBJ2-2
CDR3 length: 15
D gene: -
V gene: TRBV5-1

CDR3 DNA: TGTGCCAGCAGATTCATGGGGGGTCACTATGGCTACACCTTC
CDR3 protein: CASRFMGGHYGYTF
clone size: -
J gene: TRBJ1-2
CDR3 length: 14
D gene: -
V gene: TRBV28

CDR3 DNA: TGTGCCAGCAGTTACAGGGGGCTGAGGCAGCCCCAGCATTTT
CDR3 protein: CASSYRGLRQPQHF
clone size: -
J gene: TRBJ1-5
CDR3 length: 14
D gene: TRBD1
V gene: TRBV6-5

CDR3 DNA: TGTGCCAGCAGCCAACACTTAACAGATACGCAGTATTTT
CDR3 protein: CASSQHLTDTQYF
clone size: -
J gene: TRBJ2-3
CDR3 length: 13
D gene: -
V gene: TRBV14

CDR3 DNA: TGTGCCAGCAGTCTAGCATCGAACACTGAAGCTTTCTTT
CDR3 protein: CASSLASNTEAFF
clone size: -
J gene: TRBJ1-1
CDR3 length: 13
D gene: -
V gene: TRBV28

CDR3 DNA: TGTGCCAGCAGCTTAGCCAGGACTAGCGGGAGCCCCTACGAGCAGTACTTC
CDR3 protein: CASSLARTSGSPYEQYF
clone size: few
J gene: TRBJ2-7
CDR3 length: 17
D gene: TRBD2
V gene: TRBV11-2

CDR3 DNA: TGTGCCACCAGCAGGGCAACTCCGGGGAGTGCAAGTTCCGAGCAGTACTTC
CDR3 protein: CATSRATPGSASSEQYF
clone size: -
J gene: TRBJ2-7
CDR3 length: 17
D gene: -
V gene: TRBV15

CDR3 DNA: TGCAGCGTAGGGGGACTAGCGGGAGGGCCAGGGCAGTTCTTC
CDR3 protein: CSVGGLAGGPGQFF
clone size: -
J gene: TRBJ2-1
CDR3 length: 14
D gene: TRBD2
V gene: TRBV29-1

CDR3 DNA: TGTGCCAGCAGGGCGGGACTAGCTCCCTACGAGCAGTACTTC
CDR3 protein: CASRAGLAPYEQYF
clone size: -
J gene: TRBJ2-7
CDR3 length: 14
D gene: TRBD2
V gene: TRBV11-2

CDR3 DNA: TGTGCCAGCAGTTGGGGGGTGCCCCTCGGCACAGATACGCAGTATTTT
CDR3 protein: CASSWGVPLGTDTQYF
clone size: once
J gene: TRBJ2-3
CDR3 length: 16
D gene: -
V gene: TRBV6-2/TRBV6-3

CDR3 DNA: TGTGCCAGCAGTCGACAGGGGAGGGGCACCGGGGAGCTGTTTTTT
CDR3 protein: CASSRQGRGTGELFF
clone size: -
J gene: TRBJ2-2
CDR3 length: 15
D gene: -
V gene: TRBV6-5

CDR3 DNA: TGTGCCAGCAGCTTAGGGCCCCAGTTGGGGGTGAGGGGGACTGAAGCTTTCTTT
CDR3 protein: CASSLGPQLGVRGTEAFF
clone size: -
J gene: TRBJ1-1
CDR3 length: 18
D gene: -
V gene: TRBV11-2

CDR3 DNA: TGTGCCAGCAGCTTCAACGGAGGGAGCTACGAGCAGTACTTC
CDR3 protein: CASSFNGGSYEQYF
clone size: -
J gene: TRBJ2-7
CDR3 length: 14
D gene: -
V gene: TRBV3-1/TRBV3-2

CDR3 DNA: TGTGCCAGCAGCCCGAGCCTTACCACCACCTACGAGCAGTACTTC
CDR3 protein: CASSPSLTTTYEQYF
clone size: -
J gene: TRBJ2-7
CDR3 length: 15
D gene: -
V gene: TRBV9

CDR3 DNA: TGCGCCAGCCCCGGGACAGGGTCCTCTCTTAATGAAAAACTGTTTTTT
CDR3 protein: CASPGTGSSLNEKLFF
clone size: -
J gene: TRBJ1-4
CDR3 length: 16
D gene: TRBD1
V gene: TRBV10-1

CDR3 DNA: TGTGCCAGCAGGCCGGGACTAGCGGAGGAGACCCAGTACTTC
CDR3 protein: CASRPGLAEETQYF
clone size: -
J gene: TRBJ2-5
CDR3 length: 14
D gene: TRBD2
V gene: TRBV2

CDR3 DNA: TGTGCCAGCACCAGTGATAGCGGGATAACCGATGAGCAGTTCTTC
CDR3 protein: CASTSDSGITDEQFF
clone size: -
J gene: TRBJ2-1
CDR3 length: 15
D gene: TRBD2
V gene: TRBV2

CDR3 DNA: TGTGCCAGCAGCCAAGAAACAGCCTCGGGCTACACCTTC
CDR3 protein: CASSQETASGYTF
clone size: once
J gene: TRBJ1-2
CDR3 length: 13
D gene: -
V gene: TRBV3-1/TRBV3-2

CDR3 DNA: TGTGCCAGCTCACCACAGACTCAGAACACTGAAGCTTTCTTT
CDR3 protein: CASSPQTQNTEAFF
clone size: -
J gene: TRBJ1-1
CDR3 length: 14
D gene: -
V gene: TRBV18

CDR3 DNA: TGTGCCAGCAGTTTTTTCAGGTCTGAGAAAAAACTGTTTTTT
CDR3 protein: CASSFFRSEKKLFF
clone size: -
J gene: TRBJ1-4
CDR3 length: 14
D gene: -
V gene: TRBV28

CDR3 DNA: TGTGCCAGCAGCCAATTACCGGGGGGAACGTCGGGTGGCTACACCTTC
CDR3 protein: CASSQLPGGTSGGYTF
clone size: -
J gene: TRBJ1-2
CDR3 length: 16
D gene: -
V gene: TRBV5-6

CDR3 DNA: TGTGCCAGTTGCGGGGACAGGGGATGGGATACGCAGTATTTT
CDR3 protein: CASCGDRGWDTQYF
clone size: -
J gene: TRBJ2-3
CDR3 length: 14
D gene: TRBD1
V gene: TRBV6-6

CDR3 DNA: TGTGCCAGTAGTATACCCCGGGACGAAGGGGGAGGCTACACCTTC
CDR3 protein: CASSIPRDEGGGYTF
clone size: -
J gene: TRBJ1-2
CDR3 length: 15
D gene: -
V gene: TRBV19

CDR3 DNA: TGTGCCTGGAGGGGGGGTCGGCAAAACTCGCGAAACACCATATATTTT
CDR3 protein: CAWRGGRQNSRNTIYF
clone size: -
J gene: TRBJ1-3
CDR3 length: 16
D gene: -
V gene: TRBV30

CDR3 DNA: TGTGCCAGCAGCGGGCCCGGGACAGGGGAAGGAAACACCATATATTTT
CDR3 protein: CASSGPGTGEGNTIYF
clone size: -
J gene: TRBJ1-3
CDR3 length: 16
D gene: TRBD1
V gene: TRBV5-5

CDR3 DNA: TGTGCCTGGAGTGTAGGCCAGCGGGTCCCCACAGATACGCAGTATTTT
CDR3 protein: CAWSVGQRVPTDTQYF
clone size: -
J gene: TRBJ2-3
CDR3 length: 16
D gene: -
V gene: TRBV30

CDR3 DNA: TGTGCCAGCAGCCCGGGACAGGGTATCGACACTGAAGCTTTCTTT
CDR3 protein: CASSPGQGIDTEAFF
clone size: many
J gene: TRBJ1-1
CDR3 length: 15
D gene: TRBD1
V gene: TRBV3-1/TRBV3-2

CDR3 DNA: TGTGCCAGCAGCCAGGAGTTCAATGAGCAGTTCTTC
CDR3 protein: CASSQEFNEQFF
clone size: -
J gene: TRBJ2-1
CDR3 length: 12
D gene: -
V gene: TRBV14

CDR3 DNA: TGTGCCAGCATGATTACCGGACTAGCGGGAGGAGGTGGGCAGTACTTC
CDR3 protein: CASMITGLAGGGGQYF
clone size: -
J gene: TRBJ2-7
CDR3 length: 16
D gene: TRBD2
V gene: TRBV6-6

CDR3 DNA: TGTGCCATCAGTGCTACAGGGAGCGGTGAAAAACTGTTTTTT
CDR3 protein: CAISATGSGEKLFF
clone size: -
J gene: TRBJ1-4
CDR3 length: 14
D gene: -
V gene: TRBV10-3

CDR3 DNA: TGTGCCAGCAGTTTATCGGGGGGGGAGCAGTTCTTC
CDR3 protein: CASSLSGGEQFF
clone size: -
J gene: TRBJ2-1
CDR3 length: 12
D gene: TRBD2
V gene: TRBV28

CDR3 DNA: TGTGCCAGCAGCCACCAGAGGGGCCCTAGCGGGAGTATAAGGTCCTACGAGCAGTACTTC
CDR3 protein: CASSHQRGPSGSIRSYEQYF
clone size: -
J gene: TRBJ2-7
CDR3 length: 20
D gene: TRBD2
V gene: TRBV3-1/TRBV3-2